The 8 T cell receptor beta chains presented below share a single source sample, sequenced in a study of OX40 agonist ivuxolimab in advanced cancers. Profiled with immunoSEQ multiplex PCR; TCRdb holds only in-frame clones, not every one. This table has about 75,000 clones, 90% appearing once. Specimen: CD4+ or CD8+ T cells sorted from blood, collected in a trial of the OX40 agonist ivuxolimab. The source is an adult with an advanced solid tumor such as melanoma, head and neck, liver or kidney cancer.

J is TRBJ1-2 and V is TRBV21-1. TRBV21-1 is a pseudogene segment. The CDR3 is 12 residues long. The CDR3 DNA reads TGTGCCAGCAGCAGGGAGACCTATGGCTACACCTTC. The encoded protein is CASSRETYGYTF.

The rearrangement links TRBV5-4 to TRBJ2-1, with TRBD2 identical over 13 bases. With 0 bases clipped from V and 1 base from J, the junction kept 1 base outside the gene matches. The CDR3 contains 17 residues. CDR1 is SGHNT, CDR2 YYREEE, per germline (reference sequence). Written as DNA, the CDR3 is TGTGCCAGCAGCTTGGGGGGACTAGCGGGATCCTACAATGAGCAGTTCTTC. Encoded protein: CASSLGGLAGSYNEQFF.

The V call is TRBV7-2, the J call TRBJ2-1; 8 nucleotides align to TRBD1. Germline V gene sequence: CDR1 SGHTA, CDR2 FQGNSA. The CDR3 is made up of 15 amino acids. With V trimmed by 4 bases and J by 9 bases, 11 bases remained unmatched. CDR3 bases: TGTGCCAGCAGCTACGGACAGGGACAGGTTGGTGAGCAGTTCTTC. The encoded protein is CASSYGQGQVGEQFF.

This sequence joins TRBV19 and TRBJ1-2; perhaps TRBD1 as D (6 bases). With 5 bases removed from V and 1 base from J, the gap between germline ends came to 14 bases. The V gene's germline CDR1 is LNHDA and CDR2 SQIVND (reference sequence). The CDR3 spans 15 residues. Here the CDR3 DNA reads TGTGCCAGTAGTGAGGGACACCCCTATAACTATGGCTACACCTTC. Translation gives CASSEGHPYNYGYTF.

This chain connects TRBV11-2 to TRBJ2-5; 9 positions agree with TRBD2. The CDR3 totals 16 residues. The V segment lost 1 base and the J segment 4 bases; nucleotides outside the gene matches: 7. From germline, CDR1 is SGHAT and CDR2 FQNNGV. As DNA, the CDR3 is TGTGCCAGCAGCTTAGGACTAGCGGAGGGTTTAGAGACCCAGTACTTC. This gives the protein CASSLGLAEGLETQYF.

This chain links TRBV25-1 with TRBJ1-2; no clear D gene. CDR1 is MGHDK and CDR2 is SYGVNS in the germline V gene. The CDR3 sequence is 11 residues long. V was trimmed by 7 bases and J by 1 base, leaving 4 bases between them. The CDR3 DNA is TGTGCCAGCATGGGTAACTATGGCTACACCTTC. This gives the protein CASMGNYGYTF.

V and J are TRBV14 and TRBJ2-1; D is unresolved. CDR1 and CDR2 (germline): SGHDN, FVKESK. The CDR3 is 14 amino acids. Trimming pared 4 bases from V and 2 bases from J, leaving 9 bases between. CDR3 region: CASSPNTAYNEQFF. CDR3 nucleotides: TGTGCCAGCAGCCCGAACACTGCCTACAATGAGCAGTTCTTC.

The gene calls are TRBV11-2 and TRBJ2-7, with D tentatively TRBD1 (6 bases). The germline V gene encodes CDR1 SGHAT and CDR2 FQNNGV. Trimming left V 4 bases short and J 2 bases short, with 15 bases between. This CDR3 comprises 15 residues. Written as DNA, the CDR3 is TGTGCCAGCAGCTCCGGGACATTGGAACCCTACGAGCAGTACTTC. As protein: CASSSGTLEPYEQYF.